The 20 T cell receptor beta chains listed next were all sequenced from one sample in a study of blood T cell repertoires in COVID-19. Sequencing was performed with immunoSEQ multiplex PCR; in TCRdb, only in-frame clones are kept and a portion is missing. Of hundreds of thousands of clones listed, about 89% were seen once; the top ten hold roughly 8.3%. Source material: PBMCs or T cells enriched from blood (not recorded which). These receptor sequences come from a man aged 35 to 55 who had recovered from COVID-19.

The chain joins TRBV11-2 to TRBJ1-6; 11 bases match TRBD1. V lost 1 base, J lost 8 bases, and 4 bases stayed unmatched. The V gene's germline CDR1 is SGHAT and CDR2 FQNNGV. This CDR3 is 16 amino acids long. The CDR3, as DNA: TGTGCCAGCAGCTTAGTTGGGACAGGGGGACATTCACCCCTCCACTTT. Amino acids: CASSLVGTGGHSPLHF.

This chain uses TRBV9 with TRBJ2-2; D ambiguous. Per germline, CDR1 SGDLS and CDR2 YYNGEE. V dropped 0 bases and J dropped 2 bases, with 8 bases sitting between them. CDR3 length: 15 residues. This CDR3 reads CASSVGGINTGELFF. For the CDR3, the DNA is TGTGCCAGCAGCGTAGGAGGCATTAACACCGGGGAGCTGTTTTTT.

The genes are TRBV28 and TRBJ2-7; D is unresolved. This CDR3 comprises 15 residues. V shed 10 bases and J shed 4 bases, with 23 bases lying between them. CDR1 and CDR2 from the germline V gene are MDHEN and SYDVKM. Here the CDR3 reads CATKIPQRSGYEQYF. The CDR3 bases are TGTGCCACCAAGATCCCACAAAGGTCGGGTTACGAGCAGTACTTC. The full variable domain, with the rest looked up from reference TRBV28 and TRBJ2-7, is DVKVTQSSRYLVKRTGEKVFLECVQDMDHENMFWYRQDPGLGLRLIYFSYDVKMKEKGDIPEGYSVSREKKERFSLILESASTNQTSMYLCATKIPQRSGYEQYFGPGTRLTVT.

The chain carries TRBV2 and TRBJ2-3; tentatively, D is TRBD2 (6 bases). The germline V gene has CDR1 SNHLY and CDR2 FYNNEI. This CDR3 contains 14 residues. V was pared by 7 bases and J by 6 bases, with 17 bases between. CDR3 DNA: TGTGCCAGCACCCTCCGGGAGCCGCCGGATACGCAGTATTTT. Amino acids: CASTLREPPDTQYF.

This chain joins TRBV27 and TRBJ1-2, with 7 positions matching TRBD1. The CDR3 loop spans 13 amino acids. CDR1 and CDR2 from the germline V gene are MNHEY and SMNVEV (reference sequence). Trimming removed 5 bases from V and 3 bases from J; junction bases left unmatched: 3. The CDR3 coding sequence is TGTGCCAGCAGTGAAGACAGGGACTATGGCTACACCTTC. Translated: CASSEDRDYGYTF.

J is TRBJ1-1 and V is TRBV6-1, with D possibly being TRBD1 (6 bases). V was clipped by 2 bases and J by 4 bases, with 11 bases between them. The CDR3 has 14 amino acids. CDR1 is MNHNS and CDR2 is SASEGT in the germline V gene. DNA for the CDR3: TGTGCCAGCAGTGAACTACAGGGAGCCACTGAAGCTTTCTTT. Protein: CASSELQGATEAFF.

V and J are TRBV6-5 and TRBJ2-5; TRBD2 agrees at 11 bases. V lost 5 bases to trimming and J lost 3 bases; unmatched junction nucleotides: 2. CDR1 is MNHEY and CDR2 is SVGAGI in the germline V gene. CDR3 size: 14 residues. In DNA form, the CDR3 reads TGTGCCAGCAGTCCGACTAGCGGGGAAGAGACCCAGTACTTC. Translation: CASSPTSGEETQYF.

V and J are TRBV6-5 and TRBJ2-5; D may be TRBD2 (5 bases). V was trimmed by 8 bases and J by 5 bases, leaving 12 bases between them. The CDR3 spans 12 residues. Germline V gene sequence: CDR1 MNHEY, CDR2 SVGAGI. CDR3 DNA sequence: TGTGCCAGCTACCGATCGGGGGAGACCCAGTACTTC. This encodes CASYRSGETQYF.

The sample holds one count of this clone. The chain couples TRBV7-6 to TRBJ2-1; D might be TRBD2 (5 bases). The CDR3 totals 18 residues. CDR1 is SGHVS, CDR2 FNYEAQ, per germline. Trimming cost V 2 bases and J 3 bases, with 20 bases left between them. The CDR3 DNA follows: TGTGCCAGCAGCTTAACTGGTAGTTTCGGGGTTAGCTACAATGAGCAGTTCTTC. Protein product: CASSLTGSFGVSYNEQFF.

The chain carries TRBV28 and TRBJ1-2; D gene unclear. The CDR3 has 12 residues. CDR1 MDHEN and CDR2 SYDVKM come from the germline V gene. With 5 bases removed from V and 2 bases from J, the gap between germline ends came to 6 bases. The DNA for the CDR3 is TGTGCCAGCAGTCTGGGCAACTATGGCTACACCTTC. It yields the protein CASSLGNYGYTF.

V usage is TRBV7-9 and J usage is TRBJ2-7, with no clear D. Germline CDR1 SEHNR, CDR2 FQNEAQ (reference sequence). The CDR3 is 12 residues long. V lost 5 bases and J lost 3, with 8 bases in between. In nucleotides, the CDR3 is TGTGCCAGCAGCGTCAGGATCTACGAGCAGTACTTC. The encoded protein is CASSVRIYEQYF.

For the CDR3, the DNA is TGTGCCAGTACCCAAAACCCAGGACAGGGGAGCTACGAGCAGTACTTC. It translates to CASTQNPGQGSYEQYF. The rearrangement links TRBV19 to TRBJ2-7; 9 bases map to TRBD1. Germline-derived CDR1 and CDR2 are LNHDA and SQIVND (reference sequence). The CDR3 extends over 16 amino acids. V shed 7 bases and J 3 bases; nucleotides not matched to a gene: 13.

The CDR3 nucleotides read TGTGCCAGCAGCCCGTTAGCGGGAGGGAACGAGCAGTACTTC. Residues: CASSPLAGGNEQYF. This sequence joins TRBV7-3 and TRBJ2-7, with 11 bases identical to TRBD2. Trimming at V came to 5 bases and at J to 5 bases, leaving 5 bases not matched to a gene. This CDR3 contains 14 residues. Germline V CDR1 and CDR2: SGHTA, FQGTGA. The complete variable domain, with remaining parts taken from reference TRBV7-3 and TRBJ2-7, reads GAGVSQTPSNKVTEKGKYVELRCDPISGHTALYWYRQSLGQGPEFLIYFQGTGAADDSGLPNDRFFAVRPEGSVSTLKIQRTERGDSAVYLCASSPLAGGNEQYFGPGTRLTVT.

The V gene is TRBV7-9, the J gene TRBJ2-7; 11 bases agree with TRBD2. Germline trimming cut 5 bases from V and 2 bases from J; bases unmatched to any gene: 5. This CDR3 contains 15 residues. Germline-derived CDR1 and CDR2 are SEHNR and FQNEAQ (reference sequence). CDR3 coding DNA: TGTGCCAGCAGCCGCGGGACTAGCGGAACCTACGAGCAGTACTTC. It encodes CASSRGTSGTYEQYF. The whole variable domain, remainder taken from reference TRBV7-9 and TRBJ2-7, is DTGVSQNPRHKITKRGQNVTFRCDPISEHNRLYWYRQTLGQGPEFLTYFQNEAQLEKSRLLSDRFSAERPKGSFSTLEIQRTEQGDSAMYLCASSRGTSGTYEQYFGPGTRLTVT.

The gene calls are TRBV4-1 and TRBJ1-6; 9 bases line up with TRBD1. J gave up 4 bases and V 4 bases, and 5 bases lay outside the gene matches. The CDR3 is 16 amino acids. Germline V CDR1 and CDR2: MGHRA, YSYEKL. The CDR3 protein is CASSLRDRDYNSPLHF. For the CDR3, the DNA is TGCGCCAGCAGCCTGCGGGACAGGGATTATAATTCACCCCTCCACTTT.

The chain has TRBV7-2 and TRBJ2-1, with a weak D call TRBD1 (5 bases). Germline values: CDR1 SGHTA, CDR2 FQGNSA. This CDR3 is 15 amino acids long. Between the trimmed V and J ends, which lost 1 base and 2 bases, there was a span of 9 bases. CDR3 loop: CASSLEDSPYNEQFF. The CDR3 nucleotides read TGTGCCAGCAGCTTAGAAGACAGTCCCTACAATGAGCAGTTCTTC.

Here the CDR3 DNA reads TGTGCCAGCAGCCTAGGACGGAGGAACTATGGCTACACCTTC. Protein: CASSLGRRNYGYTF. This chain connects TRBV14 to TRBJ1-2; D unresolved. This CDR3 comprises 14 residues. V was shortened by 4 bases and J by 2 bases, with 11 bases between the two germline ends. CDR1 is SGHDN and CDR2 is FVKESK in the germline V gene.

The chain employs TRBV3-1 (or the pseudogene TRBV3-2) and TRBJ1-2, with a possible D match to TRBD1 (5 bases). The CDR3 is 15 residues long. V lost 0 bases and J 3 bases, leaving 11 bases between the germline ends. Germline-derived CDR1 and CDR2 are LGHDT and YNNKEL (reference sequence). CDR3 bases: TGTGCCAGCAGCCAAGATCCCGACAGACACTATGGCTACACCTTC. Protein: CASSQDPDRHYGYTF.

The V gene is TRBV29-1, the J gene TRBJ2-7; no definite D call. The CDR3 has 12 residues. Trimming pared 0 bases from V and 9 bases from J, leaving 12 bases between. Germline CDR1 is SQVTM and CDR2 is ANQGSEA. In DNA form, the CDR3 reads TGCAGCGTTGAAGAGTTGGGCCTTGCGCAGTACTTC. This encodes CSVEELGLAQYF.

CDR3 in DNA: TGTGCCAGCAGCTTCCAGGGAAACTCCTACAATGAGCAGTTCTTC. This gives the protein CASSFQGNSYNEQFF. The V gene is TRBV7-3, the J gene TRBJ2-1; tentative D call: TRBD1 (5 bases). The CDR3 is 15 residues long. Germline CDR1 SGHTA, CDR2 FQGTGA. Trimming stripped 3 bases from V and 0 bases from J, with 9 bases between.